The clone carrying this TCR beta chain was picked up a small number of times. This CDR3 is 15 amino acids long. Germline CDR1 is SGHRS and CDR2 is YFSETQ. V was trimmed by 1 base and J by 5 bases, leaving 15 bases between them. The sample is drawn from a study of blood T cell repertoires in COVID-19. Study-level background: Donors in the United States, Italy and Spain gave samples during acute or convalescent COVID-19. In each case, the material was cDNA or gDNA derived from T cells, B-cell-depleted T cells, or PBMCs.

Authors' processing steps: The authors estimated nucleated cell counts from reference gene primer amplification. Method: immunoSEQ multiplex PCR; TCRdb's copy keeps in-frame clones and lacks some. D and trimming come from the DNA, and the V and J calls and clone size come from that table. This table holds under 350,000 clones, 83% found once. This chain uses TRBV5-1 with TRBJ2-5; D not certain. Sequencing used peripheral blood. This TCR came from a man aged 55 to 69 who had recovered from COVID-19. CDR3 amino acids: CASSLSLEARETQYF. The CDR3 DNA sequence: TGCGCCAGCAGCTTGTCATTAGAGGCTCGTGAGACCCAGTACTTC.